The present T cell receptor (beta chain) was sequenced within a study of blood T cell repertoires in COVID-19. Study as a whole: From T cells, B-cell-depleted T cells, or PBMCs came the material, which was cDNA or gDNA.

TCRdb keeps only in-frame clones here, not all; method: immunoSEQ multiplex PCR. The table shows some 24,000 clones, with roughly 86% occurring only once. The sequence was obtained from a man in his fifties or sixties with active COVID-19. What was sequenced was peripheral blood.

CDR3 residues: CASSGSWTGYYRSYEQYF. The DNA for the CDR3 is TGTGCCAGCAGCGGGTCCTGGACAGGGTATTACCGGTCCTACGAGCAGTACTTC. The chain links TRBV5-6 to TRBJ2-7, with 8 bases aligning to TRBD1. Unmatched junction bases numbered 16, after V lost 4 bases and J lost 1 base. The CDR3 consists of 18 residues. In germline, CDR1 is SGHDT, CDR2 YYEEEE.